The T cell receptor (beta chain) described here comes from a study of blood T cell repertoires in COVID-19. Study details: Both acute and convalescent COVID-19 samples were obtained from the United States, Italy and Spain.

Study members were between about 18 and 95 years old and lived in some 26 US regions. TCRdb keeps only in-frame clones here, not all; method: immunoSEQ multiplex PCR. This sample yields about 160,000 clones, of which about 90% are seen a single time; 7% belongs to the top ten. Losses at the gene ends were 3 bases for V and 4 bases for J; bases not matched to a gene: 14. Per the germline V gene, CDR1 is SEHNR and CDR2 is FQNEAQ (reference sequence). This CDR3 has 17 residues. This chain links TRBV7-9 with TRBJ2-7; 8 bases fit TRBD1. This sequence was found in a woman in her forties or fifties who had recovered from COVID-19. Sequencing was carried out using PBMCs or T cells enriched from blood (not recorded which). The chain's CDR3 is CASSFSDRTGPPYEQYF. The CDR3 nucleotides read TGTGCCAGCAGCTTCTCTGACCGGACAGGGCCTCCTTACGAGCAGTACTTC.